This TCR beta chain was obtained from a study of cytomegalovirus exposure and HLA in healthy donors. 60 Vbeta and 13 Jbeta primers were used in PCR. The table came from immunoSEQ multiplex PCR; TCRdb's copy has only in-frame clones and leaves some out. The sample yields approximately 150,000 clones, about two thirds seen once. The sequence came from a man aged 35-49 years in good health and CMV-seronegative. Material for sequencing was PBMCs.

CDR3 sequence reads: CASSVGGSYNSPLHF. As DNA, the CDR3 is TGTGCCAGCAGCGTAGGCGGCTCCTATAATTCACCCCTCCACTTT. The chain couples TRBV9 to TRBJ1-6; D is undetermined. Germline CDR1 SGDLS, CDR2 YYNGEE. CDR3 length equals 15 residues. Trimming removed 0 bases from V and 0 bases from J, with 4 bases in between.